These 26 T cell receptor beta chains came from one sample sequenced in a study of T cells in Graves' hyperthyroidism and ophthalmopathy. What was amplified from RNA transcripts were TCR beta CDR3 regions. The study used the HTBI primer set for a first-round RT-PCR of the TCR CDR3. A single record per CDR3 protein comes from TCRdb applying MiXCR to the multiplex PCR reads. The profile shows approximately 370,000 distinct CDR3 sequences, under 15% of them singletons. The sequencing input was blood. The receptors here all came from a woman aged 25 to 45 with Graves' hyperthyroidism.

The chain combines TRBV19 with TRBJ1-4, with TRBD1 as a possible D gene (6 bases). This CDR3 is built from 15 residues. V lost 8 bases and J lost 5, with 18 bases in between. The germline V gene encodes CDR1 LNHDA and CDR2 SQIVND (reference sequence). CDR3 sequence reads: CASARHREGNEKLFF. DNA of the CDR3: TGTGCCAGTGCCAGGCACAGGGAGGGAAATGAAAAACTGTTTTTT.

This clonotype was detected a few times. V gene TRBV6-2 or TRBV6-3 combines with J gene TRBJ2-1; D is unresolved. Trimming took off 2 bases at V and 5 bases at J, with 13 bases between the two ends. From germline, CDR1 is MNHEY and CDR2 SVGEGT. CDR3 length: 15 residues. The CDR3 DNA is TGTGCCAGCAGTTACGGCGGCTATAACCACAATGAGCAGTTCTTC. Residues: CASSYGGYNHNEQFF.

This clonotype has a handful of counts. CDR3 sequence: CASSFPVATPAYEQYF. The CDR3 DNA follows: TGTGCCAGCAGCTTCCCCGTCGCAACTCCGGCCTACGAGCAGTACTTC. V and J are TRBV7-9 and TRBJ2-7; D gene unclear. Germline lookup yields CDR1 SEHNR and CDR2 FQNEAQ (reference sequence). V shed 3 bases and J shed 2 bases, with 17 bases lying between them. This CDR3 comprises 16 residues.

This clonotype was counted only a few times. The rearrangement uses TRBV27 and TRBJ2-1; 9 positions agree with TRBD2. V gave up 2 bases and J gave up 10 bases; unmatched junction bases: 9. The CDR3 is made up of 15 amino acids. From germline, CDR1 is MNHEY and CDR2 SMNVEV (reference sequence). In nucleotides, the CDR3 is TGTGCCAGCAGTTTAGACGCGGGAGGGATCGGGGAGCAGTTCTTC. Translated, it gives CASSLDAGGIGEQFF.

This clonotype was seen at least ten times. The CDR3 DNA follows: TGTGCCAGCAGTTTCGGGGGGGCCGCCAACGAGCAGTACTTC. It encodes CASSFGGAANEQYF. The chain combines TRBV28 with TRBJ2-7, with TRBD2 matching 8 bases. The CDR3 totals 14 residues. CDR1 and CDR2 (germline): MDHEN, SYDVKM. V dropped 3 bases and J dropped 5; count of bases not matched to a gene: 6. The full variable domain, rest sourced from reference TRBV28 and TRBJ2-7, is DVKVTQSSRYLVKRTGEKVFLECVQDMDHENMFWYRQDPGLGLRLIYFSYDVKMKEKGDIPEGYSVSREKKERFSLILESASTNQTSMYLCASSFGGAANEQYFGPGTRLTVT.

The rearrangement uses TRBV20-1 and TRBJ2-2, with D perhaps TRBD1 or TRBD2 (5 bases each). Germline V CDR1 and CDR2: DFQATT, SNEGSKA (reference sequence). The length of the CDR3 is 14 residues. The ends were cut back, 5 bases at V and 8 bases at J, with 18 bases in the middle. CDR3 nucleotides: TGCAGTGCTTACCGGGACGGGGCTTATGGGGAGCTGTTTTTT. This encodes CSAYRDGAYGELFF.

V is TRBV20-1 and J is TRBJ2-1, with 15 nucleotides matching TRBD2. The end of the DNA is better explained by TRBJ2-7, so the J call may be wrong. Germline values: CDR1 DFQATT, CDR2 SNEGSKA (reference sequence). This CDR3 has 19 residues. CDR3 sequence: CSARADRGLAGGSYNEQYF. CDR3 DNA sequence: TGCAGTGCTAGAGCCGACCGGGGACTAGCGGGAGGCTCCTACAATGAGCAGTACTTC.

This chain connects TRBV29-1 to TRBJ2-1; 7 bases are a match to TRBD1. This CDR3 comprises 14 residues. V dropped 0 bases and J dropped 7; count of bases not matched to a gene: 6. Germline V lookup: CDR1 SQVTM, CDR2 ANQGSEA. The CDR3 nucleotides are TGCAGCGTTGAAGATCGGGACAGAGGGAATGAGCAGTTCTTC. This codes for CSVEDRDRGNEQFF.

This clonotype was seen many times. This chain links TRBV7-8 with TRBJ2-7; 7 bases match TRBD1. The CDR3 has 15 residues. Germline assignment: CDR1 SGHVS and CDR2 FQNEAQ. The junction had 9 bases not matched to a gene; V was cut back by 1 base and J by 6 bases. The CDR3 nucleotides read TGTGCCAGCAGCTTAGTGACAGGGAGCCCTTCCGAGCAGTACTTC. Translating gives CASSLVTGSPSEQYF.

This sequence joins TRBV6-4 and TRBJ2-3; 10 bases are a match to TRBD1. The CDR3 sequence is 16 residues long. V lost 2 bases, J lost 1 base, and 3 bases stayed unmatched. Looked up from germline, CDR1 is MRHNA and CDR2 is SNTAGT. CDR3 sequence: CASSDGTGDGTDTQYF. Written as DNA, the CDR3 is TGTGCCAGCAGTGACGGGACAGGGGATGGCACAGATACGCAGTATTTT.

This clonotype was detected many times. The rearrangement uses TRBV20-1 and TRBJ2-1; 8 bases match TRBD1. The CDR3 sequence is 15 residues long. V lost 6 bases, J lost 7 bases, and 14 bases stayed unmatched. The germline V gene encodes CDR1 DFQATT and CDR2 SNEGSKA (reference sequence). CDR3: CSAPPRGTGSNEQFF. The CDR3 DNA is TGCAGTGCCCCCCCACGTGGGACAGGAAGTAATGAGCAGTTCTTC.

CDR3 sequence reads: CASRPATGQAYEQYF. The CDR3 nucleotides are TGTGCCAGCAGACCCGCGACGGGCCAGGCTTACGAGCAGTACTTC. The chain combines TRBV6-2 or TRBV6-3 with TRBJ2-7, with no clear D. Germline V gene lookup returns CDR1 MNHEY and CDR2 SVGEGT. V was cut by 6 bases and J by 4 bases, with 19 bases left in between. This CDR3 contains 15 residues.

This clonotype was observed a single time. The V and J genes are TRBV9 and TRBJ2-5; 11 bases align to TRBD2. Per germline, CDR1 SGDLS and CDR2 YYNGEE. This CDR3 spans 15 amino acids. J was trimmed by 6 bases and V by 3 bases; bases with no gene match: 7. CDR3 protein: CASSGSTSGTQTQYF. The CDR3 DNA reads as TGTGCCAGCAGCGGATCGACTAGCGGGACCCAGACCCAGTACTTC.

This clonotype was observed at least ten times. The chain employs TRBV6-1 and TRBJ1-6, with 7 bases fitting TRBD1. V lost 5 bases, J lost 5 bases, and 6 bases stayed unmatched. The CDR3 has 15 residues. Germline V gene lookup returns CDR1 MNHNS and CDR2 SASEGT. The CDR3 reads CASSRRQGHNSPLHF. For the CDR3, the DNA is TGTGCCAGCAGTCGTCGACAGGGACATAATTCACCCCTCCACTTT.

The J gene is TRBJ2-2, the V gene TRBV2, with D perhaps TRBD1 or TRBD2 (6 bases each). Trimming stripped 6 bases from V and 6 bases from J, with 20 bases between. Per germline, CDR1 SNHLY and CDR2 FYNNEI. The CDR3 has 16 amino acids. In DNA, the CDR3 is TGTGCCAGCAGCGGGAAGAGGGGGGTGCTTCCCGGGGAGCTGTTTTTT. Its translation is CASSGKRGVLPGELFF.

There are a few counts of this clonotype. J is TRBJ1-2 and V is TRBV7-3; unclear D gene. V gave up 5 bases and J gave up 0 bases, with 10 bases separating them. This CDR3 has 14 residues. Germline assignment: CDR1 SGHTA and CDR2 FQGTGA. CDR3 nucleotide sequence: TGTGCCAGCAGCCCCGGCGTCTCTAACTATGGCTACACCTTC. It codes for CASSPGVSNYGYTF.

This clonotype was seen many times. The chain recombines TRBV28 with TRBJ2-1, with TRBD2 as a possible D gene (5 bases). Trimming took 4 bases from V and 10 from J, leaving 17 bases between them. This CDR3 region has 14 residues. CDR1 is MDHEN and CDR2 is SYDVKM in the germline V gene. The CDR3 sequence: CASSSHGEGGEQFF. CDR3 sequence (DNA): TGTGCCAGCAGTTCTCACGGTGAGGGTGGAGAGCAGTTCTTC. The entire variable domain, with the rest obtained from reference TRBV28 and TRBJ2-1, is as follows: DVKVTQSSRYLVKRTGEKVFLECVQDMDHENMFWYRQDPGLGLRLIYFSYDVKMKEKGDIPEGYSVSREKKERFSLILESASTNQTSMYLCASSSHGEGGEQFFGPGTRLTVL.

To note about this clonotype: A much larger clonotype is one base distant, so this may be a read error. CDR3 loop: CASSNTLLAGGPYEQYF. As DNA, the CDR3 is TGTGCCAGCAGTAACACCCTACTAGCGGGAGGGCCCTACGAGCAGTACTTC. The chain recombines TRBV27 with TRBJ2-7, with 13 positions matching TRBD2. Germline CDR1 is MNHEY and CDR2 is SMNVEV (reference sequence). The CDR3 sequence is 17 residues long. V was clipped by 5 bases and J by 2 bases; unmatched bases: 9.

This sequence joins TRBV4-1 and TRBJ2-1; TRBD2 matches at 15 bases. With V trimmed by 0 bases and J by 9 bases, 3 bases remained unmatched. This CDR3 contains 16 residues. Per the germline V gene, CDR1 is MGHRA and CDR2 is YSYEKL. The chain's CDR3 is CASSQDKGLAGGEQFF. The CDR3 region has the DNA TGCGCCAGCAGCCAAGATAAGGGACTAGCGGGAGGTGAGCAGTTCTTC.

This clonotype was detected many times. The CDR3 protein is CATRQGASQETQYF. The CDR3 nucleotides are TGTGCCACAAGACAGGGGGCTAGCCAAGAGACCCAGTACTTC. The chain is built from TRBV10-3 and TRBJ2-5; 10 bases are shared with TRBD1. The CDR3 spans 14 residues. Germline V CDR1 and CDR2: ENHRY, SYGVKD. The J segment lost 1 base and the V segment lost 10 bases, leaving 6 bases of the junction unmatched.

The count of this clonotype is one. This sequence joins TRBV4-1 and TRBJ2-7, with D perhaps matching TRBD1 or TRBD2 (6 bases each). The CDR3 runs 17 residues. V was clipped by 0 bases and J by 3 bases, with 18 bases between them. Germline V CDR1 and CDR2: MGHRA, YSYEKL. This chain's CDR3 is CASSQDSGGRGFYEQYF. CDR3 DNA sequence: TGCGCCAGCAGCCAAGATAGTGGGGGGCGAGGGTTCTACGAGCAGTACTTC.

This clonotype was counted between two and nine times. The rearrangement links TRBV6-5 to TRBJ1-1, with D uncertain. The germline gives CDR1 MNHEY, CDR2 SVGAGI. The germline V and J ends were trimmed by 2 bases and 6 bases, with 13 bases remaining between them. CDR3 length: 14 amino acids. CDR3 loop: CASSYQVGRAEAFF. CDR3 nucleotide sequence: TGTGCCAGCAGTTACCAGGTGGGGAGAGCTGAAGCTTTCTTT.

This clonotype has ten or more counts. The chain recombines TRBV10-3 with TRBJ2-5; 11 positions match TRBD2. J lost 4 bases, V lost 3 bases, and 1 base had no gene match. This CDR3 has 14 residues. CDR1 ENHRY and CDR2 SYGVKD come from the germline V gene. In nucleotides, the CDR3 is TGTGCCATCAGTGACGGACTAGCGGGAGAGACCCAGTACTTC. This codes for CAISDGLAGETQYF.

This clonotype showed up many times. The CDR3 DNA follows: TGTGCCAGTCAACGGACTAGCGGAGAAGAGACCCAGTACTTC. Translated, it gives CASQRTSGEETQYF. This chain uses TRBV19 with TRBJ2-5; 10 nucleotides match TRBD2. Germline loops: CDR1 LNHDA, CDR2 SQIVND (reference sequence). The V gene end was trimmed by 8 bases and the J gene end by 3 bases; junction bases not matched to a gene: 6. The CDR3 runs to 14 residues.

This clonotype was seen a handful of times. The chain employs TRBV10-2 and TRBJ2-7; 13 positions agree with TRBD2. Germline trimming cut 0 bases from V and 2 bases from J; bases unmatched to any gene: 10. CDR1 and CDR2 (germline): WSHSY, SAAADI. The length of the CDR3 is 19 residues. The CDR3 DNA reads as TGCGCCAGCAGTGAGTCGAGGTTGGGGACTAGCGGGATGGCCTACGAGCAGTACTTC. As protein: CASSESRLGTSGMAYEQYF.

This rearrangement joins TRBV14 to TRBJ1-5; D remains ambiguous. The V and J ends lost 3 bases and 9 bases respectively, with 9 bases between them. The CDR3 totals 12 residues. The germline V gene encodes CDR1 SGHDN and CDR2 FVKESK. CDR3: CASSHRGGPQHF. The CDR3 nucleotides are TGTGCCAGCAGCCATCGAGGAGGGCCCCAGCATTTT. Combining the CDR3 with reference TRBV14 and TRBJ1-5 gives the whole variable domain EAGVTQFPSHSVIEKGQTVTLRCDPISGHDNLYWYRRVMGKEIKFLLHFVKESKQDESGMPNNRFLAERTGGTYSTLKVQPAELEDSGVYFCASSHRGGPQHFGDGTRLSIL.